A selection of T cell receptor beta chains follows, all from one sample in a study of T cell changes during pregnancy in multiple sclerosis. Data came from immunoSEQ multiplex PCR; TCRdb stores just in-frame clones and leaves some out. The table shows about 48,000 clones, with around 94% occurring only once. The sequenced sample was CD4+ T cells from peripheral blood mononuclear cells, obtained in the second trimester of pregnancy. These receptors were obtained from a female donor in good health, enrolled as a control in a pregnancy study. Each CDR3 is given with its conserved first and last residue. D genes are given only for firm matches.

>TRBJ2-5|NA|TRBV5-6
TGTGCCAGCAGCCCCTGGGAGACTTACGAGACCCAGTACTTC
CASSPWETYETQYF
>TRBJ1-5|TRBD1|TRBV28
TGTGCCACAGCAACATACAGGGGGGGCAATCAGCCCCAGCATTTT
CATATYRGGNQPQHF
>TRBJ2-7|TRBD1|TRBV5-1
TGCGCCAGCAGCTTGGAACCGGGACAGCTCATCTACGAGCAGTACTTC
CASSLEPGQLIYEQYF
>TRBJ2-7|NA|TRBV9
TGTGCCAGCAGCGTAGTTGGGAGCTCCTACGAGCAGTACTTC
CASSVVGSSYEQYF
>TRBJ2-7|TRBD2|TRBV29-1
TGCAGCGTGCTGGGACTAGCGGGAAAGTACGAGCAGTACTTC
CSVLGLAGKYEQYF
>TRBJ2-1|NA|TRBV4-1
TGCGCCAGCAGCCAAGGACTCCTGAGCTCCTACAATGAGCAGTTCTTC
CASSQGLLSSYNEQFF
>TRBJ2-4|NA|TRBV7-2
TGTGCCAGCAGCTTAGTAGTGGACATTCAGTACTTC
CASSLVVDIQYF
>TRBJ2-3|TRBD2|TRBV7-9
TGTGCCAGCAGCTTATTACCGGGACTAGCGGGGACAGATACGCAGTATTTT
CASSLLPGLAGTDTQYF
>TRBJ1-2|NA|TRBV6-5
TGTGCCAGCAGTTACTCATACAGGACCTATGGCTACACCTTC
CASSYSYRTYGYTF
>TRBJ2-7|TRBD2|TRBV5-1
TGCGCCAGCAGCTTAGCGGGAGGTAATTACGAGCAGTACTTC
CASSLAGGNYEQYF
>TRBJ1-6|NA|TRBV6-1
TGTGCCAGCAGTGGCAGGGCAGAGGTATGGTCACCCCTCCACTTT
CASSGRAEVWSPLHF
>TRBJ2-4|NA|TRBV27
TGTGCCAGCAGTCCCCGCGGGGTTGCCAAAAACATTCAGTACTTC
CASSPRGVAKNIQYF
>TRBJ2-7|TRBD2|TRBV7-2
TGTGCCAGCAGCCCCACCCTAGCGGCTAGCTCCTACGAGCAGTACTTC
CASSPTLAASSYEQYF